The text below deals with one T cell receptor beta chain. The CDR3 extends over 16 amino acids. Germline values: CDR1 SEHNR, CDR2 FQNEAQ (reference sequence). Trimming removed 0 bases at V and 7 bases at J, with 18 bases between. This record comes from a study of immune evolution from preneoplasia to lung adenocarcinoma. The assay was immunoSEQ multiplex PCR, and TCRdb's table has in-frame clones only and misses some. The sample contains about 3,200 clones, more than 60% of which appear only once. This sequence joins TRBV7-9 and TRBJ1-2, with D possibly being TRBD1 (5 bases). Specimen: FFPE atypical adenomatous hyperplasia tissue from the lung. The subset: atypical adenomatous hyperplasia (AAH), lung preneoplasia. This receptor was taken from a person aged 70 to 85 with lung adenocarcinoma. CDR3 nucleotide sequence: TGTGCCAGCAGCTTAGCTTTAGGGTTTGGGGCTGCTGGCTACACCTTC. Its translation: CASSLALGFGAAGYTF.